The present T cell receptor beta chain was sequenced within a study of T cell responses to AZD1222 COVID-19 vaccine. Study as a whole: Timing groups of about 4 and about 12 weeks for second doses were pooled. General study results and limits: Reportedly, nearly half of unique spike TCRs recognized epitopes outside B.1.351/B.1.1.7 mutations.

Measured with immunoSEQ multiplex PCR; TCRdb has only the in-frame clones, and not every one. The data contain about 260,000 clones, 93% of them singletons. In regard to this clone: Its antigen remains unidentified.

The length of the CDR3 is 14 residues. V shed 4 bases and J shed 5 bases, with 11 bases lying between them. Looked up from germline, CDR1 is LGHDT and CDR2 is YNNKEL (reference sequence). The chain joins TRBV3-1 (or the pseudogene TRBV3-2) to TRBJ1-4; D is perhaps TRBD1 (6 bases). This receptor was taken from an adult in good health. Here the sequenced sample was peripheral blood, taken on day 0 of AZD1222 vaccination. DNA of the CDR3: TGTGCCAGCAGCCGACAGGCGGGGAATGAAAAACTGTTTTTT. Amino acids: CASSRQAGNEKLFF.